The clone carrying this T cell receptor (beta chain) was observed a few times. Stated time point: newly diagnosed GD, antithyroid drugs for less than 3 months. The TCR library was made from RNA that had been extracted from PBMCs in TRIzol. Patients with Graves' disease were diagnosed by American Thyroid Association guidelines. This record comes from a study of regulatory T cells in long-lasting Graves disease. Relying on iRepertoire HTBI primers and Arm-PCR of CDR3 regions, the team built TCR beta libraries. Via MiXCR, TCRdb re-called the multiplex PCR reads, giving one row per CDR3 protein. The repertoire has hundreds of thousands of distinct CDR3 sequences, roughly 15% of them found once; the top ten carry 15% to 20%. With 5 bases clipped from V and 4 bases from J, the junction kept 7 bases outside the gene matches. The CDR3 has 14 residues. Germline V gene data show CDR1 as DFQATT and CDR2 as SNEGSKA (reference sequence).

These data are also associated with another study on T cells in Graves' hyperthyroidism and ophthalmopathy.

Sequencing used peripheral blood mononuclear cells (PBMCs), obtained at new diagnosis, from a patient treated with antithyroid drugs. The chain couples TRBV20-1 to TRBJ2-3; TRBD1 agrees at 9 bases. This clonotype was sampled from a woman aged 30 to 39 with Graves disease. As DNA, the CDR3 is TGCAGTGCTGAGACAGGGGGGGATGCAGATACGCAGTATTTT. Protein sequence: CSAETGGDADTQYF.